These 25 T cell receptor beta chains were sequenced from one sample in a study of T cells in Graves' hyperthyroidism and ophthalmopathy. The investigators amplified TCR beta CDR3 regions from RNA transcripts. First-round RT-PCR targeting the TCR CDR3 was performed with the HTBI primer set. Each CDR3 protein is one row after TCRdb ran MiXCR on the multiplex PCR reads. The sample includes roughly 700,000 distinct CDR3 sequences, about 14% of them seen just once. Sequenced: blood. The receptor source for this set is a young woman with Graves' hyperthyroidism.

This clonotype was detected a few times. V and J are TRBV7-8 and TRBJ2-1; the match to TRBD2 covers 12 bases. The germline gives CDR1 SGHVS, CDR2 FQNEAQ. This CDR3 spans 15 amino acids. V lost 0 bases and J lost 8; bases outside the gene matches: 2. The CDR3 bases are TGTGCCAGCAGCTTAGCGGGACTAGCGGGTTATGAGCAGTTCTTC. Residues: CASSLAGLAGYEQFF.

This clonotype was seen a few times. This rearrangement joins TRBV25-1 to TRBJ2-1; 10 nucleotides match TRBD2. The germline V gene has CDR1 MGHDK and CDR2 SYGVNS. V lost 2 bases and J lost 6; bases outside the gene matches: 16. The CDR3 is 19 residues long. DNA for the CDR3: TGTGCCAGCAGTGAAGGGGTTGACTTTCTAGCGGGAGCGGTCAATGAGCAGTTCTTC. It translates to CASSEGVDFLAGAVNEQFF.

J is TRBJ1-2 and V is TRBV27; D is ambiguous. The CDR3 length is 12 residues. With 3 bases removed from V and 8 bases from J, the gap between germline ends came to 10 bases. Germline loops: CDR1 MNHEY, CDR2 SMNVEV (reference sequence). The CDR3 sequence is CASSFSGEGYTF. CDR3 in DNA: TGTGCCAGCAGTTTCTCTGGTGAGGGCTACACCTTC.

This clonotype was counted between two and nine times. A much more abundant neighbour one base away suggests this may be a read error. Since the CDR3 does not end with the conserved phenylalanine or tryptophan, this likely comes from a read error. The CDR3: CASSQPVRDSSYEQYS. The CDR3 region has the DNA TGTGCCAGCAGCCAGCCCGTCCGGGACAGCTCCTACGAGCAGTACTCC. The chain is built from TRBV28 and TRBJ2-7, with 7 bases lining up with TRBD1. The CDR3 has 16 residues. Per the germline V gene, CDR1 is MDHEN and CDR2 is SYDVKM. V was pared by 6 bases and J by 0 bases, with 11 bases of the junction left unmatched.

J is TRBJ2-1 and V is TRBV29-1; either TRBD1 or TRBD2 may fit D (7 bases each). The CDR3 has 14 residues. The germline V and J ends were trimmed by 5 bases and 5 bases, with 16 bases remaining between them. Germline lookup yields CDR1 SQVTM and CDR2 ANQGSEA. In DNA form, the CDR3 reads TGCAGCGTTTATACAGGGGAGGGGGACAATGAGCAGTTCTTC. It codes for CSVYTGEGDNEQFF.

The chain uses TRBV20-1 and TRBJ1-1; possible D gene TRBD1, 6 bases. Germline V gene data show CDR1 as DFQATT and CDR2 as SNEGSKA (reference sequence). The CDR3 sequence is 14 residues long. With 1 base removed from V and 1 base from J, the gap between germline ends came to 10 bases. The CDR3 reads CSARGSGENTEAFF. CDR3 DNA: TGCAGTGCTAGAGGGTCAGGGGAGAACACTGAAGCTTTCTTT.

In its sample, this clonotype was seen many times. The V and J genes are TRBV7-2 and TRBJ2-5; TRBD1 or TRBD2 may be the D gene (6 bases each). The V end lost 4 bases, the J end lost 4 bases, and 19 bases lay between the germline ends. Germline-derived CDR1 and CDR2 are SGHTA and FQGNSA. The CDR3 is made up of 16 amino acids. The CDR3 sequence: CASSSRESLGAETQYF. DNA of the CDR3: TGTGCCAGCAGCTCCCGGGAGAGCTTGGGGGCAGAGACCCAGTACTTC.

This clonotype was counted between two and nine times. CDR3 sequence (DNA): TGTGCCAGCAGCCCCCGGGACTACAGGGGTGAGCAGTTCTTC. This sequence encodes CASSPRDYRGEQFF. The chain links TRBV7-2 to TRBJ2-1; D might be TRBD1 or TRBD2, each matching 7 bases. In germline, CDR1 is SGHTA, CDR2 FQGNSA. Trimming took 5 bases from V and 9 from J, leaving 17 bases between them. This CDR3 spans 14 amino acids.

Many counts were recorded for this clonotype. V usage is TRBV7-3 and J usage is TRBJ2-1, with 7 bases lining up with TRBD1. The germline V gene has CDR1 SGHTA and CDR2 FQGTGA. V lost 2 bases to trimming and J lost 3 bases; unmatched junction nucleotides: 7. CDR3 length equals 16 residues. The DNA for the CDR3 is TGTGCCAGCAGCTTAGAAGACAGGGTGAACTACAATGAGCAGTTCTTC. It translates to CASSLEDRVNYNEQFF.

This clonotype was recorded at least ten times. The gene calls are TRBV28 and TRBJ1-1, with TRBD1 as a possible D gene (5 bases). Trimming shortened V by 2 bases and J by 3 bases, and 13 bases separated the two germline ends. Germline V gene sequence: CDR1 MDHEN, CDR2 SYDVKM. This CDR3 has 15 amino acids. The CDR3 spells CASSLNRGGHTEAFF. CDR3 sequence (DNA): TGTGCCAGCAGTTTAAATCGGGGGGGTCACACTGAAGCTTTCTTT.

This clonotype was seen many times. This chain connects TRBV6-6 to TRBJ2-1, with 10 bases that match TRBD2. The trim removed 2 bases at V and 4 bases at J, leaving 11 bases unmatched. The CDR3 contains 18 residues. CDR1 MNHNY and CDR2 SVGAGI come from the germline V gene (reference sequence). CDR3 DNA: TGTGCCAGCAGTTACCATGGGCTAGCGGGAGTGACGTACAATGAGCAGTTCTTC. It translates to CASSYHGLAGVTYNEQFF.

In this sample, this clonotype turned up a few times. The gene calls are TRBV19 and TRBJ1-5, with a possible D match to TRBD1 (5 bases). Germline lookup yields CDR1 LNHDA and CDR2 SQIVND (reference sequence). The CDR3 extends over 15 amino acids. V gave up 0 bases and J gave up 1 base, with 7 bases separating them. The CDR3 region has the DNA TGTGCCAGTAGTATAGATTGGGGCAGCAATCAGCCCCAGCATTTT. Translated, it gives CASSIDWGSNQPQHF.

Notes on this clonotype: A read error may explain this, as a much larger clone is one base away. V usage is TRBV27 and J usage is TRBJ2-1; D possibly corresponds to TRBD2 (5 bases). The germline CDR1 and CDR2 sequences are MNHEY and SMNVEV (reference sequence). The CDR3 has 15 amino acids. Trimming cost V 8 bases and J 3 bases, with 17 bases left between them. CDR3 DNA sequence: TGTGCCAGCCGATTCCGGGAAACCGACTACAATGAGCAGTTCTTC. This codes for CASRFRETDYNEQFF.

There are many counts of this clonotype. This chain joins TRBV12-3 or TRBV12-4 and TRBJ1-2; D gene uncertain. Trimming pared 3 bases from V and 5 bases from J, leaving 10 bases between. The CDR3 runs to 13 residues. The CDR3 sequence: CASSFLTLYGYTF. CDR3 sequence (DNA): TGTGCCAGCAGTTTCCTCACACTTTATGGCTACACCTTC.

This clonotype was counted ten times or more. The V and J genes are TRBV20-1 and TRBJ2-5; 11 bases line up with TRBD2. The junction had 8 bases not matched to a gene; V was cut back by 6 bases and J by 5 bases. Germline CDR1 is DFQATT and CDR2 is SNEGSKA (reference sequence). This CDR3 has 14 residues. The CDR3 bases are TGCAGTGCAACACTAGCGGGAGTGTTGGAGACCCAGTACTTC. Translation: CSATLAGVLETQYF.

This clonotype appeared many times. The rearrangement uses TRBV10-3 and TRBJ2-5; D tentatively fits TRBD1 or TRBD2 (5 bases each). The germline V gene has CDR1 ENHRY and CDR2 SYGVKD. Trimming removed 6 bases at V and 3 bases at J, with 11 bases between. The CDR3 has 13 residues. CDR3 loop: CAIRVGTEETQYF. Here the CDR3 DNA reads TGTGCCATCAGAGTCGGGACGGAAGAGACCCAGTACTTC.

This clonotype was seen more than once but under ten times. The J gene is TRBJ1-1, the V gene TRBV30; D is possibly TRBD1 (5 bases). V was cut by 8 bases and J by 0 bases, with 19 bases left in between. The CDR3 totals 15 residues. Germline CDR1 reads GTSNPN; CDR2 reads SVGIG (reference sequence). CDR3 sequence reads: CAGGRYRGLNTEAFF. CDR3 DNA: TGTGCCGGCGGTCGTTATCGGGGCTTGAACACTGAAGCTTTCTTT.

The J gene is TRBJ2-1, the V gene TRBV6-1, with D perhaps TRBD2 (6 bases). V was shortened by 4 bases and J by 3 bases, with 10 bases between the two germline ends. Germline assignment: CDR1 MNHNS and CDR2 SASEGT. This CDR3 has 14 residues. In DNA form, the CDR3 reads TGTGCCAGCAGTGTACCGGGAGACTACAATGAGCAGTTCTTC. This encodes CASSVPGDYNEQFF.

In its sample, this clonotype was seen many times. The gene calls are TRBV7-9 and TRBJ2-1; TRBD1 aligns across 8 bases. From germline, CDR1 is SEHNR and CDR2 FQNEAQ (reference sequence). Losses at the gene ends were 5 bases for V and 6 bases for J; bases not matched to a gene: 9. The CDR3 is 15 amino acids. The CDR3 here is CASSPRDRPRNEQFF. DNA for the CDR3: TGTGCCAGCAGCCCGCGGGACAGGCCCCGCAATGAGCAGTTCTTC.

With regard to this clonotype: Germline and junction disagree at one end, which may indicate a read error. The chain employs TRBV6-1 and TRBJ1-1; maybe TRBD1 (6 bases). Looked up from germline, CDR1 is MNHNS and CDR2 is SASEGT. This CDR3 contains 16 residues. The CDR3: CASSEVIGGRNSEAFF. The CDR3 DNA reads as TGTGCCAGCAGTGAAGTTATCGGGGGGCGGAACTCTGAAGCTTTCTTT.

This clonotype was seen many times. This chain links TRBV24-1 with TRBJ2-1; maybe TRBD2 (5 bases). V lost 5 bases and J 7 bases, leaving 20 bases between the germline ends. The CDR3 is 16 amino acids. Germline V gene data show CDR1 as KGHDR and CDR2 as SFDVKD. CDR3 in DNA: TGTGCCACCAGTGGCGTTTCGGCCCGGGGAGAAAATGAGCAGTTCTTC. Translation gives CATSGVSARGENEQFF.

This chain joins TRBV19 and TRBJ2-5; D is ambiguous. CDR3 length: 15 residues. CDR1 is LNHDA, CDR2 SQIVND, per germline (reference sequence). V gave up 3 bases and J gave up 3 bases, with 14 bases separating them. The DNA of the CDR3 is TGTGCCAGTAGTATGGTAACTCTAAAGGAAGAGACCCAGTACTTC. It yields the protein CASSMVTLKEETQYF.

The gene calls are TRBV24-1 and TRBJ2-5, with 9 nucleotides matching TRBD1. V was pared by 4 bases and J by 3 bases, with 8 bases of the junction left unmatched. Germline CDR1 reads KGHDR; CDR2 reads SFDVKD. There are 16 residues in the CDR3. The CDR3 DNA sequence: TGTGCCACCAGTGACACCGGGACAGGGTGGGAAGAGACCCAGTACTTC. This sequence encodes CATSDTGTGWEETQYF.

This clonotype was observed at least ten times. The chain employs TRBV18 and TRBJ2-2; D possibly corresponds to TRBD2 (6 bases). V shed 3 bases and J shed 3 bases, with 14 bases lying between them. The CDR3 has 16 residues. Per the germline V gene, CDR1 is KGHSH and CDR2 is LQKENI. The CDR3 DNA follows: TGTGCCAGCTCACCGCGGGACCGAGATTACACCGGGGAGCTGTTTTTT. Translating gives CASSPRDRDYTGELFF.

This chain links TRBV20-1 with TRBJ2-1, with D possibly TRBD2 on 7 matching bases. Trimming took 5 bases from V and 5 from J, leaving 19 bases between them. Germline V CDR1 and CDR2: DFQATT, SNEGSKA (reference sequence). This CDR3 is built from 15 residues. The chain's CDR3 is CSAPVGGGRHNEQFF. The CDR3 region has the DNA TGCAGTGCTCCTGTAGGGGGAGGGAGGCACAATGAGCAGTTCTTC.